The 9 T cell receptor beta chains below all came from one sample that was sequenced in a study of blood T cell repertoires in COVID-19. Repertoires were generated with immunoSEQ multiplex PCR, while TCRdb's copy carries only in-frame clones and drops some. This table holds 250,000 to 350,000 clones, 87% found once. Sequencing was performed on PBMCs or T cells enriched from blood (not recorded which). The receptor set was obtained from a woman aged 40 to 49 who had recovered from COVID-19.

The genes are TRBV18 and TRBJ1-2; TRBD1 matches 9 bases. Germline lookup yields CDR1 KGHSH and CDR2 LQKENI. This CDR3 has 13 residues. The V and J ends lost 4 bases and 8 bases, in that order; junction bases with no gene match: 5. The CDR3 DNA sequence: TGTGCCAGCTCACATGACAGGGGGAACGGCTACACCTTC. It encodes CASSHDRGNGYTF.

This sequence joins TRBV7-8 and TRBJ2-7, with D hard to call. CDR3 length: 13 residues. Trimming cost V 1 base and J 0 bases, with 4 bases left between them. Germline lookup yields CDR1 SGHVS and CDR2 FQNEAQ. CDR3: CASSLDSSYEQYF. The CDR3 bases are TGTGCCAGCAGCTTAGACAGCTCCTACGAGCAGTACTTC.

The rearrangement uses TRBV7-9 and TRBJ2-1; tentative D call: TRBD1 (5 bases). Germline lookup yields CDR1 SEHNR and CDR2 FQNEAQ (reference sequence). The CDR3 has 14 residues. The germline V and J ends were trimmed by 6 bases and 5 bases, with 14 bases remaining between them. The CDR3 is CASRPRGGNNEQFF. In nucleotides, the CDR3 is TGTGCCAGCAGGCCTAGGGGCGGTAACAATGAGCAGTTCTTC.

The gene calls are TRBV28 and TRBJ2-3; 8 bases fit TRBD1. There are 14 residues in the CDR3. V lost 5 bases, J lost 0 bases, and 1 base stayed unmatched. Germline V gives CDR1 MDHEN, CDR2 SYDVKM. The CDR3 sequence is CASSTGGSTDTQYF. The CDR3 DNA sequence: TGTGCCAGCAGTACAGGGGGGAGCACAGATACGCAGTATTTT.

The chain carries TRBV3-1 (or the pseudogene TRBV3-2) and TRBJ2-7, with 8 bases aligning to TRBD2. This CDR3 is built from 18 residues. The trim removed 0 bases at V and 2 bases at J, leaving 12 bases unmatched. Germline loops: CDR1 LGHDT, CDR2 YNNKEL (reference sequence). CDR3 sequence (DNA): TGTGCCAGCAGCCAAGAACTTACGGGATGGACTAGCCCCTACGAGCAGTACTTC. As protein: CASSQELTGWTSPYEQYF.

The V gene is TRBV3-1 (or the pseudogene TRBV3-2), the J gene TRBJ2-1, with 8 bases lining up with TRBD2. The length of the CDR3 is 16 residues. Trimming at V came to 4 bases and at J to 5 bases, leaving 10 bases not matched to a gene. Germline loops: CDR1 LGHDT, CDR2 YNNKEL (reference sequence). The CDR3 here is CASSRKSTSGHNEQFF. The DNA of the CDR3 is TGTGCCAGCAGCCGAAAGAGCACTAGCGGACACAATGAGCAGTTCTTC.

The rearrangement joins TRBV11-3 to TRBJ2-3; 10 positions agree with TRBD2. The CDR3 sequence is 16 residues long. In germline, CDR1 is SGHNT, CDR2 YENEEA. Trimming took 1 base from V and 5 from J; bases not matched to a gene: 6. CDR3 sequence reads: CASSLGTSGGRDTQYF. DNA of the CDR3: TGTGCCAGCAGCTTAGGGACTAGCGGAGGCCGAGATACGCAGTATTTT.

The genes are TRBV4-3 and TRBJ2-7, with 9 nucleotides matching TRBD2. The V gene end was trimmed by 1 base and the J gene end by 5 bases; junction bases not matched to a gene: 6. Germline CDR1 reads LGHNA; CDR2 reads YSLEER. The length of the CDR3 is 15 residues. This CDR3 reads CASSQVAGVVHEQYF. The CDR3 DNA follows: TGCGCCAGCAGCCAAGTAGCGGGAGTCGTCCACGAGCAGTACTTC.

The chain carries TRBV4-1 and TRBJ2-7; 8 bases map to TRBD2. CDR1 MGHRA and CDR2 YSYEKL come from the germline V gene. V lost 1 base and J lost 1; bases outside the gene matches: 9. This CDR3 region has 17 residues. CDR3 bases: TGCGCCAGCAGCCAAGGGGTGGAAAGCGGGAGATCCTACGAGCAGTACTTC. Translated: CASSQGVESGRSYEQYF.